Listed here are 21 T cell receptor beta chains from one sample, sequenced in a study of cytomegalovirus exposure and HLA in healthy donors. TCRdb's copy holds only in-frame clones and misses some; the assay was immunoSEQ multiplex PCR. The table lists about 250,000 clones, roughly 84% of them singletons. Input material: PBMCs. Receptor source: a man younger than 30 in good health and CMV-seropositive.

The chain combines TRBV6-1 with TRBJ1-2; D is unclear. Deletions cut 3 bases from V and 7 bases from J, with 12 bases between. The germline CDR1 and CDR2 sequences are MNHNS and SASEGT. The CDR3 is 13 amino acids. The CDR3 spells CASSDGLPGGYTF. CDR3 in DNA: TGTGCCAGCAGTGATGGCCTCCCGGGTGGCTACACCTTC.

J is TRBJ2-2 and V is TRBV7-3; 7 nucleotides agree with TRBD2. The CDR3 consists of 17 residues. From germline, CDR1 is SGHTA and CDR2 FQGTGA. The ends lost 5 bases at V and 0 bases at J; junction bases unmatched: 9. The CDR3 loop is CASSVGPSGTNTGELFF. The CDR3 DNA is TGTGCCAGCAGCGTGGGACCTAGCGGTACGAACACCGGGGAGCTGTTTTTT.

There are a few counts of this clone. The V and J genes are TRBV19 and TRBJ1-5; D may be TRBD1 (5 bases). CDR1 and CDR2 from the germline V gene are LNHDA and SQIVND (reference sequence). The CDR3 covers 12 residues. V gave up 7 bases and J gave up 5 bases, with 9 bases separating them. CDR3 sequence (DNA): TGTGCCAGTACGCAGGGTTATCAGCCCCAGCATTTT. Translation: CASTQGYQPQHF.

The J gene is TRBJ2-7, the V gene TRBV6-1; TRBD2 matches at 9 bases. This CDR3 contains 16 residues. The J segment lost 3 bases and the V segment lost 4 bases, leaving 10 bases of the junction unmatched. CDR1 MNHNS and CDR2 SASEGT come from the germline V gene. The CDR3 spells CASSALGAGGLYEQYF. CDR3 DNA sequence: TGTGCCAGCAGTGCCCTAGGAGCGGGAGGCCTCTACGAGCAGTACTTC.

V gene TRBV7-3 combines with J gene TRBJ2-1; no definite D call. V was clipped by 1 base and J by 4 bases, with 8 bases between them. The CDR3 is made up of 14 amino acids. From germline, CDR1 is SGHTA and CDR2 FQGTGA. DNA of the CDR3: TGTGCCAGCAGCTTAAGTTCAGAATACAATGAGCAGTTCTTC. This translates into CASSLSSEYNEQFF.

This clone was detected only a few times. This sequence joins TRBV15 and TRBJ2-6; perhaps TRBD2 as D (7 bases). Looked up from germline, CDR1 is LNHNV and CDR2 is YYDKDF (reference sequence). Trimming stripped 6 bases from V and 4 bases from J, with 22 bases between. The length of the CDR3 is 18 residues. CDR3 loop: CATRKGGEQGVGANVLTF. CDR3 DNA sequence: TGTGCCACCAGGAAAGGGGGGGAACAAGGAGTCGGGGCCAACGTCCTGACTTTC.

The genes are TRBV5-4 and TRBJ1-1; 7 nucleotides align to TRBD1. The junction had 8 bases not matched to a gene; V was cut back by 5 bases and J by 4 bases. Germline CDR1 SGHNT, CDR2 YYREEE (reference sequence). The CDR3 contains 14 residues. CDR3 in DNA: TGTGCCAGCAGGCCTGACAGGGAGGCCACTGAAGCTTTCTTT. It specifies CASRPDREATEAFF.

This clone was counted a few times. The V call is TRBV27, the J call TRBJ2-6; tentatively, D is TRBD1 (5 bases). This CDR3 has 17 residues. CDR1 MNHEY and CDR2 SMNVEV come from the germline V gene (reference sequence). V lost 5 bases, J lost 0 bases, and 14 bases lay in between. The CDR3, as DNA: TGTGCCAGCAGTACCATTGACAGCAACTCTGGGGCCAACGTCCTGACTTTC. This sequence encodes CASSTIDSNSGANVLTF. Combining the CDR3 with reference TRBV27 and TRBJ2-6 gives the whole variable domain EAQVTQNPRYLITVTGKKLTVTCSQNMNHEYMSWYRQDPGLGLRQIYYSMNVEVTDKGDVPEGYKVSRKEKRNFPLILESPSPNQTSLYFCASSTIDSNSGANVLTFGAGSRLTVL.

This rearrangement joins TRBV6-1 to TRBJ1-1; D call uncertain. Germline lookup yields CDR1 MNHNS and CDR2 SASEGT. This CDR3 has 13 residues. The V and J ends lost 5 bases and 1 base respectively, with 8 bases between them. The CDR3 reads CASSRVENTEAFF. CDR3 bases: TGTGCCAGCAGTCGGGTTGAGAACACTGAAGCTTTCTTT.

The chain combines TRBV6-6 with TRBJ1-2, with TRBD1 as a possible D gene (5 bases). From germline, CDR1 is MNHNY and CDR2 SVGAGI (reference sequence). V lost 2 bases and J 5 bases, leaving 9 bases between the germline ends. The CDR3 has 13 residues. CDR3 sequence reads: CASSYGAQYGYTF. The CDR3 DNA follows: TGTGCCAGCAGTTACGGGGCTCAATATGGCTACACCTTC.

As regards this clone: Distinct nucleotide sequences in the sample also encode this CDR3. The chain links TRBV30 to TRBJ2-7, with 7 nucleotides matching TRBD2. Germline assignment: CDR1 GTSNPN and CDR2 SVGIG (reference sequence). Losses at the gene ends were 0 bases for V and 1 base for J; bases not matched to a gene: 0. The CDR3 is 13 residues long. CDR3 amino acids: CAWSVGGSYEQYF. The CDR3 coding sequence is TGTGCCTGGAGTGTCGGGGGGTCCTACGAGCAGTACTTC.

The chain carries TRBV10-3 and TRBJ1-2, with 12 bases matching TRBD1. The V segment lost 0 bases and the J segment 7 bases; nucleotides outside the gene matches: 12. The CDR3 sequence is 18 residues long. Germline loops: CDR1 ENHRY, CDR2 SYGVKD. The CDR3 nucleotides are TGTGCCATCAGTGAGTCCCAGAATCCGGGACAGGGGGCGCTTGGCTACACCTTC. Translation gives CAISESQNPGQGALGYTF.

The chain combines TRBV5-1 with TRBJ2-1, with D perhaps matching TRBD1 (6 bases). Germline values: CDR1 SGHRS, CDR2 YFSETQ. The CDR3 has 17 residues. V dropped 3 bases and J dropped 0 bases, with 16 bases sitting between them. The CDR3: CASSSTGTISSYNEQFF. The CDR3 region has the DNA TGCGCCAGCAGCTCCACCGGGACAATCAGCTCCTACAATGAGCAGTTCTTC.

The chain employs TRBV28 and TRBJ1-5; D call uncertain. V lost 5 bases, J lost 9 bases, and 8 bases lay in between. In germline, CDR1 is MDHEN, CDR2 SYDVKM. The CDR3 is made up of 11 amino acids. The CDR3 is CASSPDRPQHF. The DNA of the CDR3 is TGTGCCAGCAGTCCTGATCGGCCCCAGCATTTT.

V gene TRBV5-4 combines with J gene TRBJ2-1, with TRBD2 as a possible D gene (6 bases). V dropped 10 bases and J dropped 2 bases, with 16 bases sitting between them. The CDR3 is 14 residues long. Germline V lookup: CDR1 SGHNT, CDR2 YYREEE (reference sequence). CDR3 sequence reads: CASGGAGTYNEQFF. The CDR3 bases are TGTGCCTCCGGTGGGGCGGGGACCTACAATGAGCAGTTCTTC.

CDR3: CASRYDSYTYEQYF. In DNA form, the CDR3 reads TGTGCCAGCAGGTACGACAGTTATACCTACGAGCAGTACTTC. The V call is TRBV27, the J call TRBJ2-7, with a weak D call TRBD1 (5 bases). V lost 6 bases to trimming and J lost 2 bases, with 14 bases between them. The germline gives CDR1 MNHEY, CDR2 SMNVEV (reference sequence). The CDR3 spans 14 residues.

The chain couples TRBV7-8 to TRBJ2-7; D unresolved. The length of the CDR3 is 13 residues. V lost 1 base and J 0 bases, leaving 4 bases between the germline ends. The germline V gene encodes CDR1 SGHVS and CDR2 FQNEAQ. The CDR3 DNA is TGTGCCAGCAGCTTAGACTTCTCCTACGAGCAGTACTTC. It is translated as CASSLDFSYEQYF.

The chain couples TRBV11-1 to TRBJ2-3; D tentatively reads TRBD1 or TRBD2 (7 bases each). The V gene lost 5 bases and the J gene lost 5 bases, with 14 bases spanning the gap. CDR3 length: 14 residues. Germline V lookup: CDR1 SGHAT, CDR2 FQDESV (reference sequence). The CDR3 DNA reads as TGTGCCAGCAGCGGCAGGGGGGGGAAAGATACGCAGTATTTT. Its translation: CASSGRGGKDTQYF.

V gene TRBV9 combines with J gene TRBJ1-1; 10 nucleotides match TRBD1. The trim removed 3 bases at V and 3 bases at J, leaving 2 bases unmatched. Germline V gene lookup returns CDR1 SGDLS and CDR2 YYNGEE. There are 14 residues in the CDR3. CDR3 in amino acids: CASSGDRGDTEAFF. CDR3 DNA: TGTGCCAGCAGCGGGGACAGGGGCGACACTGAAGCTTTCTTT. Full variable domain (outside the CDR3, taken from reference TRBV9 and TRBJ1-1): DSGVTQTPKHLITATGQRVTLRCSPRSGDLSVYWYQQSLDQGLQFLIQYYNGEERAKGNILERFSAQQFPDLHSELNLSSLELGDSALYFCASSGDRGDTEAFFGQGTRLTVV.

The CDR3 region has the DNA TGTGCCTGGAGTCCTGGACAGGGTTACGACGAGCAGTACTTC. Its translation: CAWSPGQGYDEQYF. The rearrangement joins TRBV30 to TRBJ2-7; 8 bases match TRBD1. Trimming cost V 2 bases and J 5 bases; bases outside gene matches: 8. The germline gives CDR1 GTSNPN, CDR2 SVGIG (reference sequence). The CDR3 has 14 residues.

V and J are TRBV6-6 and TRBJ2-1, with D possibly TRBD2 on 5 matching bases. The germline V gene encodes CDR1 MNHNY and CDR2 SVGAGI (reference sequence). This CDR3 is 15 amino acids long. Trimming took 6 bases from V and 0 from J, leaving 12 bases between them. CDR3 bases: TGTGCCAGCAGGCCGGCCAGCGGCTCCTACAATGAGCAGTTCTTC. Translating it yields CASRPASGSYNEQFF.